Below, 18 T cell receptor beta chains from the same sample are listed, as sequenced in a study of blood T cell repertoires in COVID-19. TCRdb keeps only in-frame clones here, not all; method: immunoSEQ multiplex PCR. The sample has approximately 300,000 clones; under 90% are singletons. The material sequenced was PBMCs or T cells enriched from blood (not recorded which). The receptors here all came from a young woman who had recovered from COVID-19.

V gene TRBV30 combines with J gene TRBJ1-2, with D perhaps TRBD1 (5 bases). The germline V and J ends were trimmed by 2 bases and 5 bases, with 21 bases remaining between them. CDR3 length equals 16 residues. Per germline, CDR1 GTSNPN and CDR2 SVGIG (reference sequence). CDR3 in DNA: TGTGCCTGGAGTCGAGGGGACTCTGGGACCGGGTATGGCTACACCTTC. It yields the protein CAWSRGDSGTGYGYTF.

The gene calls are TRBV10-3 and TRBJ1-5; 7 positions agree with TRBD1. CDR1 ENHRY and CDR2 SYGVKD come from the germline V gene. The CDR3 runs to 13 residues. The V gene end was trimmed by 10 bases and the J gene end by 7 bases; junction bases not matched to a gene: 10. The CDR3 DNA reads TGTGCCACCCGGGGTCACAGGGGCCAGCCCCAGCATTTT. Its protein is CATRGHRGQPQHF.

The chain recombines TRBV30 with TRBJ1-1, with 7 bases that match TRBD1. Looked up from germline, CDR1 is GTSNPN and CDR2 is SVGIG (reference sequence). After removal of 5 bases from V and 3 bases from J, the junction contained 6 bases not matched to a gene. The CDR3 totals 13 residues. The CDR3 DNA sequence: TGTGCCTGGGAACAGGGGATCCACACTGAAGCTTTCTTT. It specifies CAWEQGIHTEAFF.

The CDR3 loop reads CASSWDNSGNTIYF. The CDR3 DNA reads TGCGCCAGCAGCTGGGACAACTCTGGAAACACCATATATTTT. This sequence joins TRBV5-1 and TRBJ1-3; perhaps TRBD1 as D (6 bases). V lost 3 bases and J lost 0, with 7 bases in between. CDR1 and CDR2 from the germline V gene are SGHRS and YFSETQ. The CDR3 is 14 residues long.

Only one count was recorded for this clone. The chain recombines TRBV30 with TRBJ1-3, with no clear D. Trimming removed 0 bases at V and 2 bases at J, with 11 bases between. The CDR3 loop spans 15 amino acids. Germline CDR1 is GTSNPN and CDR2 is SVGIG (reference sequence). CDR3 nucleotide sequence: TGTGCCTGGAGTGTGGGGAGTAACACTGGAAACACCATATATTTT. Protein sequence: CAWSVGSNTGNTIYF.

V usage is TRBV27 and J usage is TRBJ2-2; the D gene is possibly TRBD2 (5 bases). The length of the CDR3 is 15 residues. V was trimmed by 1 base and J by 4 bases, leaving 10 bases between them. Germline values: CDR1 MNHEY, CDR2 SMNVEV (reference sequence). The CDR3 region has the DNA TGTGCCAGCAGTTTATGGGGAGAGGTCACCGGGGAGCTGTTTTTT. It translates to CASSLWGEVTGELFF.

The gene calls are TRBV2 and TRBJ2-7; D not certain. The CDR3 runs to 15 residues. Deletions cut 6 bases from V and 4 bases from J, with 19 bases between. CDR1 is SNHLY and CDR2 is FYNNEI in the germline V gene. The CDR3 bases are TGTGCCAGCAGAAAAGGAGACCCCTTTAGTTACGAGCAGTACTTC. Amino acids: CASRKGDPFSYEQYF.

The chain uses TRBV5-1 and TRBJ2-3; TRBD2 matches 14 bases. CDR3 length: 16 amino acids. From germline, CDR1 is SGHRS and CDR2 YFSETQ. Trimming took 4 bases from V and 4 from J; bases not matched to a gene: 5. CDR3 bases: TGCGCCAGCAGCCGCGGGACTAGCGGGAGCGCAGATACGCAGTATTTT. The encoded protein is CASSRGTSGSADTQYF.

The gene calls are TRBV11-3 and TRBJ2-3, with D possibly being TRBD2 (5 bases). The CDR3 contains 12 residues. Germline-derived CDR1 and CDR2 are SGHNT and YENEEA. Deletions cut 1 base from V and 14 bases from J, with 13 bases between. The CDR3 DNA reads TGTGCCAGCAGCTTAGGGGGAGACCGGCTGTATTTT. Translating gives CASSLGGDRLYF.

The chain uses TRBV28 and TRBJ2-3; no firm D call. V shed 3 bases and J shed 6 bases, with 13 bases lying between them. The length of the CDR3 is 14 residues. Per germline, CDR1 MDHEN and CDR2 SYDVKM. The CDR3 region is CASSFSAHSDTQYF. The CDR3 nucleotides are TGTGCCAGCAGTTTTTCTGCACACAGTGATACGCAGTATTTT.

In nucleotides, the CDR3 is TGCAGTGCTAGAGGCCCCCCGGGAGCTTTCTTT. This codes for CSARGPPGAFF. The rearrangement uses TRBV20-1 and TRBJ1-1; D is unresolved. With 1 base removed from V and 10 bases from J, the gap between germline ends came to 10 bases. Germline values: CDR1 DFQATT, CDR2 SNEGSKA (reference sequence). The CDR3 totals 11 residues.

The chain joins TRBV2 to TRBJ1-4; D not certain. Germline V gene data show CDR1 as SNHLY and CDR2 as FYNNEI. Trimming left V 10 bases short and J 0 bases short, with 12 bases between. CDR3 length: 14 residues. The CDR3 DNA reads TGTGCCACCAAGATGACTGCAACTAATGAAAAACTGTTTTTT. Its translation is CATKMTATNEKLFF. Looking up the rest from reference TRBV2 and TRBJ1-4 gives the full variable domain: EPEVTQTPSHQVTQMGQEVILRCVPISNHLYFYWYRQILGQKVEFLVSFYNNEISEKSEIFDDQFSVERPDGSNFTLKIRSTKLEDSAMYFCATKMTATNEKLFFGSGTQLSVL.

The J gene is TRBJ1-2, the V gene TRBV13; D remains ambiguous. This CDR3 spans 15 amino acids. Per the germline V gene, CDR1 is PRHDT and CDR2 is FYEKMQ (reference sequence). The V and J ends lost 1 base and 1 base respectively, with 10 bases between them. This chain's CDR3 is CASSLARGNNYGYTF. CDR3 in DNA: TGTGCCAGCAGCTTAGCTCGCGGAAATAACTATGGCTACACCTTC.

V usage is TRBV4-1 and J usage is TRBJ2-1, with a weak D call TRBD2 (6 bases). The CDR3 length is 17 residues. The V gene's germline CDR1 is MGHRA and CDR2 YSYEKL. V shed 3 bases and J shed 0 bases, with 15 bases lying between them. CDR3 amino acids: CASSQYRDSYSYNEQFF. CDR3 DNA sequence: TGCGCCAGCAGCCAGTACCGGGACTCTTACTCCTACAATGAGCAGTTCTTC.

In its sample, this clone was seen once. The V gene is TRBV18, the J gene TRBJ2-3; 7 bases are shared with TRBD2. The ends lost 3 bases at V and 0 bases at J; junction bases unmatched: 9. Germline assignment: CDR1 KGHSH and CDR2 LQKENI. This CDR3 contains 17 residues. The DNA of the CDR3 is TGTGCCAGCTCACCGCAGATAGCGGGCCTTAGCACAGATACGCAGTATTTT. Translating gives CASSPQIAGLSTDTQYF.

The chain uses TRBV18 and TRBJ1-2; unclear D gene. There are 11 residues in the CDR3. The germline V gene encodes CDR1 KGHSH and CDR2 LQKENI. V lost 2 bases to trimming and J lost 7 bases, with 5 bases between them. For the CDR3, the DNA is TGTGCCAGCTCACCAACTAGTGGCTACACCTTC. Amino acids: CASSPTSGYTF.

This clone was seen once. CDR3 region: CASSQTDRGLNGYTF. CDR3 nucleotides: TGTGCCAGCAGTCAAACTGACAGGGGGCTTAATGGCTACACCTTC. The chain uses TRBV27 and TRBJ1-2, with 10 nucleotides matching TRBD1. CDR1 and CDR2 from the germline V gene are MNHEY and SMNVEV (reference sequence). The V and J ends lost 5 bases and 6 bases, in that order; junction bases with no gene match: 9. This CDR3 has 15 residues.

The chain joins TRBV7-3 to TRBJ2-3; D may be TRBD2 (5 bases). V was trimmed by 2 bases and J by 0 bases, leaving 9 bases between them. Germline loops: CDR1 SGHTA, CDR2 FQGTGA. The length of the CDR3 is 15 residues. Written as DNA, the CDR3 is TGTGCCAGCAGCTTATACCGGGATAGCACAGATACGCAGTATTTT. It translates to CASSLYRDSTDTQYF.